These 6 T cell receptor beta chains came from one sample sequenced in a study of technical replicates of blood from several donors. Measured with immunoSEQ multiplex PCR; TCRdb has only the in-frame clones, and not every one. The data hold about 80,000 clones, with 65% to 90% observed a single time. The specimen was PBMCs. The receptors derive from a human donor in good health. Some clones in this sample may be carry-over from other donors' samples.

The chain carries TRBV11-1 and TRBJ1-1; weak D call: TRBD1 (5 bases). Trimming pared 5 bases from V and 4 bases from J, leaving 14 bases between. The CDR3 length is 14 residues. Germline-derived CDR1 and CDR2 are SGHAT and FQDESV (reference sequence). CDR3 region: CASSINRWGTEAFF. The DNA of the CDR3 is TGTGCCAGCAGCATAAACAGGTGGGGCACTGAAGCTTTCTTT.

The rearrangement links TRBV10-3 to TRBJ2-7; TRBD2 matches at 8 bases. J gave up 2 bases and V 8 bases, and 5 bases lay outside the gene matches. Germline V gene lookup returns CDR1 ENHRY and CDR2 SYGVKD. The CDR3 contains 13 residues. Written as DNA, the CDR3 is TGTGCCATCCGGACTAGCCCAACCTACGAGCAGTACTTC. Translated: CAIRTSPTYEQYF.

The rearrangement uses TRBV5-6 and TRBJ1-1; no clear D gene. The CDR3 extends over 19 amino acids. The V gene's germline CDR1 is SGHDT and CDR2 YYEEEE. Trimming pared 3 bases from V and 4 bases from J, leaving 28 bases between. The CDR3 nucleotides read TGTGCCAGCAGCTCCGTTTCATGGTTTCGGGGTAAGGGTGGCACTGAAGCTTTCTTT. It is translated as CASSSVSWFRGKGGTEAFF.

This clone was recorded once. The rearrangement uses TRBV5-6 and TRBJ2-7; weak D call: TRBD2 (5 bases). The CDR3 covers 14 residues. The V gene's germline CDR1 is SGHDT and CDR2 YYEEEE. Trimming took 2 bases from V and 2 from J, leaving 11 bases between them. The CDR3 spells CASSFGRAAYEQYF. The CDR3 DNA sequence: TGTGCCAGCAGCTTCGGGCGGGCGGCCTACGAGCAGTACTTC.

CDR3 nucleotide sequence: TGTGCCAGCTCGTATAGCGGGAGGGCCTTGGGGGAGCAGTACTTC. Translation gives CASSYSGRALGEQYF. This chain links TRBV18 with TRBJ2-7; 11 nucleotides align to TRBD2. Unmatched junction bases numbered 11, after V lost 6 bases and J lost 7 bases. From germline, CDR1 is KGHSH and CDR2 LQKENI. The CDR3 runs to 15 residues.

The V gene is TRBV4-3, the J gene TRBJ2-1; D gene unclear. The ends were cut back, 0 bases at V and 6 bases at J, with 12 bases in the middle. CDR1 is LGHNA, CDR2 YSLEER, per germline. The CDR3 runs to 15 residues. The CDR3 coding sequence is TGCGCCAGCAGCCAAGATCAGAGCGAAGGCAATGAGCAGTTCTTC. It encodes CASSQDQSEGNEQFF.